The source of this TCR beta chain is a study of blood T cell repertoires in COVID-19. Study details: Material from acute and convalescent COVID-19 was sourced from the United States, Italy and Spain. PBMCs, B-cell-depleted T cells, or T cells were the source of the cDNA or gDNA that made up the material.

The CDR3 length is 15 residues. V shed 8 bases, J shed 5 bases, and the junction held 9 bases outside the gene matches. Per the germline V gene, CDR1 is SNHLY and CDR2 is FYNNEI. Original processing notes: It was from reference gene primer amplification that nucleated cell counts were estimated. Some clones are missing from TCRdb's copy, which holds only in-frame ones; the method was immunoSEQ multiplex PCR. V and J calls and clone size come straight from that table; D and trimming were deduced from the DNA. The sample holds about 69,000 clones, about four fifths seen once. V gene TRBV2 combines with J gene TRBJ1-4; 9 bases are a match to TRBD1. The receptor's source is a human donor in a cohort sampled during active COVID-19. Sequencing used peripheral blood. The CDR3 here is CASGQTGTGNEKLFF. DNA of the CDR3: TGTGCCAGCGGACAAACTGGGACAGGGAATGAAAAACTGTTTTTT.